Listed below are T cell receptor beta chains from one sample, sequenced in a study of blood T cell repertoires in COVID-19. The table came from immunoSEQ multiplex PCR; TCRdb's copy has only in-frame clones and leaves some out. The sample yields about 290,000 clones, approximately 90% seen once. Sequenced input: peripheral blood. These receptor sequences come from a woman aged 25-40 years with active or convalescent COVID-19. CDR3s include the opening cysteine and the closing phenylalanine or tryptophan. A D gene is named only where the DNA matches it firmly. For some rows the clone size is stated as once, few or many, or as a class when expanded; others skip it.

-	TRBV3-1/TRBV3-2	TRBJ1-5	TRBD1	TGTGCCAGCAGCCCACCAGGGGGAAATCAGCCCCAGCATTTT	CASSPPGGNQPQHF
-	TRBV24-1	TRBJ1-3	-	TGTGCCCTGAGGGAATTCTCTGGAAACACCATATATTTT	CALREFSGNTIYF
-	TRBV30	TRBJ1-5	-	TGTGCCTGGAGTGTTTCACAGATGGGTCAGCCCCAGCATTTT	CAWSVSQMGQPQHF
-	TRBV7-2	TRBJ1-4	-	TGTGCCAGCAGCTTAGACGGCCCGGGTAATGAAAAACTGTTTTTT	CASSLDGPGNEKLFF
-	TRBV7-9	TRBJ2-5	-	TGTGCCAGCGGAGGGGATACCCAGTACTTC	CASGGDTQYF
-	TRBV20-1	TRBJ1-1	TRBD1	TGCAGTGCTAGTAAAGACAGGGTGGGTTCGGGCACTGAAGCTTTCTTT	CSASKDRVGSGTEAFF
-	TRBV5-1	TRBJ1-3	TRBD1	TGCGCCAGCAGCTTGGGGCAGGGGGCTAGAAACACCATATATTTT	CASSLGQGARNTIYF
-	TRBV7-2	TRBJ1-1	TRBD1	TGTGCCAGCAGCTCAAACACAGGGGGCGCGTCTGAAGCTTTCTTT	CASSSNTGGASEAFF
-	TRBV7-3	TRBJ2-3	TRBD2	TGTGCCAGCAGCTCTCAGTCCCGGGGAGGGGCAGATACGCAGTATTTT	CASSSQSRGGADTQYF
-	TRBV11-2	TRBJ2-2	-	TGTGCCAGCAGGATACCGGGCAGGGCCTTACACGGGGAGCTGTTTTTT	CASRIPGRALHGELFF
-	TRBV7-9	TRBJ1-4	TRBD1	TGTGCCAGCAGTTTTTACCCACAGGGGGCCGGGGAAAAACTGTTTTTT	CASSFYPQGAGEKLFF
-	TRBV4-3	TRBJ1-1	-	TGCGCCAGCAGCCAAGGGGGGGGCCACACTGAAGCTTTCTTT	CASSQGGGHTEAFF
-	TRBV7-2	TRBJ1-2	TRBD1	TGTGCCAGCAGCTTGGACAGGATGGCTCGTGGCTACACCTTC	CASSLDRMARGYTF
-	TRBV19	TRBJ1-6	-	TGTGCCAGTAGTATCCTCCGGGGACGGGGGAATTCACCCCTCCACTTT	CASSILRGRGNSPLHF
-	TRBV5-1	TRBJ2-1	TRBD2	TGCGCCAGCAGCTTTAGCGGGGGGGCCGAGGATGAGCAGTTCTTC	CASSFSGGAEDEQFF
-	TRBV14	TRBJ1-3	-	TGTGCCAGCAGCCAAGGATCAGGTCCTCAAAGGACCATATATTTT	CASSQGSGPQRTIYF
-	TRBV3-1/TRBV3-2	TRBJ1-3	-	TGTGCCAGCAGCCTACAGAGCTCTGGAAACACCATATATTTT	CASSLQSSGNTIYF
-	TRBV28	TRBJ1-5	TRBD1	TGTGCCAGCAGTTTAGCTCAGGGGGCGCGCAATCAGCCCCAGCATTTT	CASSLAQGARNQPQHF
-	TRBV28	TRBJ1-2	TRBD1	TGTGCCAGCATTCTTGGACAGGGTGGCTATGGCTACACCTTC	CASILGQGGYGYTF
-	TRBV10-3	TRBJ2-7	TRBD2	TGTGCCATCAGTGAGCTAGCGGGGGGGCTCCCCTACGAGCAGTACTTC	CAISELAGGLPYEQYF
-	TRBV7-2	TRBJ2-3	TRBD1	TGTGCCAGCAGCTTAGGGGCAGGGGGAGATACGCAGTATTTT	CASSLGAGGDTQYF
-	TRBV5-4	TRBJ2-1	-	TGTGCCAGCAGCTTCGGCAGGGTAGTGAATGAGCAGTTCTTC	CASSFGRVVNEQFF
-	TRBV27	TRBJ1-5	-	TGTGCCAGTAGTGGGGGGGGAGGTCAGCCCCAGCATTTT	CASSGGGGQPQHF
-	TRBV5-1	TRBJ1-2	-	TGCGCCAGCAGCTTCTCAGGGGCAGAAAATGGCTACACCTTC	CASSFSGAENGYTF
-	TRBV27	TRBJ2-3	TRBD2	TGTGCCACCGCGACTAGCGGCCGCACAGATACGCAGTATTTT	CATATSGRTDTQYF
few	TRBV6-2/TRBV6-3	TRBJ1-6	TRBD1	TGTGCCAGCAGTTATCCGGGACAGGGAAATTCACCCCTCCACTTT	CASSYPGQGNSPLHF
once	TRBV5-1	TRBJ2-3	TRBD1	TGCGCCAGCAGCTTAGACTGGGACAGGGGGCGCGAAGATACGCAGTATTTT	CASSLDWDRGREDTQYF
-	TRBV4-2	TRBJ1-5	-	TGTGCCAGCAGCCAAGTATCGTCCCCGTCGAGTTCCGATAATCAGCCCCAGCATTTT	CASSQVSSPSSSDNQPQHF
-	TRBV7-2	TRBJ2-3	-	TGTGCCAGCAGCTTAGTGGCTAGCTCAGATACGCAGTATTTT	CASSLVASSDTQYF
-	TRBV5-8	TRBJ2-1	TRBD2	TGTGCCAGCAGCCTTAGCGGGGGGGTGTACAATGAGCAGTTCTTC	CASSLSGGVYNEQFF
few	TRBV6-2/TRBV6-3	TRBJ2-7	-	TGTGCCAGCAGTTCTATCTACGAGCAGTACTTC	CASSSIYEQYF
-	TRBV12-3/TRBV12-4	TRBJ2-7	TRBD1	TGTGCCAGCAGCCTAGAGGGGGCAGGCGAGCAGTACTTC	CASSLEGAGEQYF
-	TRBV30	TRBJ2-7	TRBD1	TGTGCCTGGAGTGGGTCAGGGGGCGGCGAGCAGTACTTC	CAWSGSGGGEQYF
-	TRBV24-1	TRBJ2-2	TRBD1	TGTGCCACCAGTGATCCCCACAGGGGAAACACCGGGGAGCTGTTTTTT	CATSDPHRGNTGELFF
-	TRBV19	TRBJ1-4	TRBD1	TGTGCCAGTGCCGACAGGGGAGGGGGATCGAGTGAAAAACTGTTTTTT	CASADRGGGSSEKLFF
-	TRBV7-3	TRBJ2-5	TRBD1	TGTGCCAGCAGCCGGACAGGGGGAAGAGAGACCCAGTACTTC	CASSRTGGRETQYF
-	TRBV29-1	TRBJ1-1	TRBD1	TGCAGCCTTATTCCGGGACAGGGGGCAGGAGCTTTCTTT	CSLIPGQGAGAFF
-	TRBV6-5	TRBJ1-6	-	TGTGCCAGCAGGGACGGGGTCTCCTATAATTCACCCCTCCACTTT	CASRDGVSYNSPLHF
-	TRBV7-9	TRBJ2-4	-	TGTGCCAGCAGCTTAGAAGCCGGACTAGCCAAAAACATTCAGTACTTC	CASSLEAGLAKNIQYF
-	TRBV3-1/TRBV3-2	TRBJ2-1	-	TGTGCCAGCAGCCAAGCGGGGTTACCCTTCTTC	CASSQAGLPFF
-	TRBV5-1	TRBJ2-7	TRBD2	TGCGCCAGCAGCTTAGTAGTTAGCGGGGGAACCTACGAGCAGTACTTC	CASSLVVSGGTYEQYF
-	TRBV7-9	TRBJ2-1	TRBD2	TGTGCCAGCAGCTTAGGGACTAGCCGACTGAGCTCCTACAATGAGCAGTTCTTC	CASSLGTSRLSSYNEQFF
-	TRBV18	TRBJ1-2	TRBD1	TGTGCCAGCTCCACTAACAGGGGAACCGATGGCTACACCTTC	CASSTNRGTDGYTF
-	TRBV7-8	TRBJ1-5	-	TGTGCCAGCAGCTTGGAGGGAGATCAGCCCCAGCATTTT	CASSLEGDQPQHF
-	TRBV19	TRBJ1-2	TRBD1	TGTGCCAGTAGTAATCGGGACAGGGGAAACTATGGCTACACCTTC	CASSNRDRGNYGYTF
-	TRBV19	TRBJ1-5	-	TGTGCCACTTCACAGCTAACCCCATATCAGCCCCAGCATTTT	CATSQLTPYQPQHF
once	TRBV3-1/TRBV3-2	TRBJ2-7	TRBD1	TGTGCCAGCAGCCAAGATGTGGGACAGAAGGCTTACGAGCAGTACTTC	CASSQDVGQKAYEQYF
-	TRBV30	TRBJ1-1	TRBD1	TGTGCCTGGCGAGGACAGGGGGGGGGAGCTTTCTTT	CAWRGQGGGAFF
-	TRBV19	TRBJ1-5	TRBD1	TGTGCCAGTAGTGGGGCAGGGGGTATTAATCAGCCCCAGCATTTT	CASSGAGGINQPQHF
-	TRBV4-2	TRBJ2-3	TRBD2	TGTGCCAGCAGCCAAGAGGAGCGGGGGAGCACAGATACGCAGTATTTT	CASSQEERGSTDTQYF
-	TRBV5-6	TRBJ1-5	TRBD1	TGTGCCAGCAGCTTGGGGGGACAGGGAAATCAGCCCCAGCATTTT	CASSLGGQGNQPQHF
-	TRBV19	TRBJ2-7	TRBD1	TGTGCCAGTAGTCCGGACAGGGGGGACGAGCAGTACTTC	CASSPDRGDEQYF
-	TRBV7-2	TRBJ2-7	-	TGTGCCAGCAGCTTAGGCGTCCACTCCTACGAGCAGTACTTC	CASSLGVHSYEQYF
-	TRBV19	TRBJ1-1	-	TGTGCCAGTATCCCTGGACTGGGAGTGAACACTGAAGCTTTCTTT	CASIPGLGVNTEAFF
-	TRBV6-5	TRBJ2-2	-	TGTGCCAGCCGACTGAGTTTGGGCGGGGAGCTGTTTTTT	CASRLSLGGELFF
-	TRBV19	TRBJ2-7	TRBD1	TGTGCCAGTAGTATTAACAGGGGGCTGGGTCTCGACGAGCAGTACTTC	CASSINRGLGLDEQYF
-	TRBV19	TRBJ2-7	-	TGTGCCAGTAGTATAGCGAACCGCGCGTACGAGCAGTACTTC	CASSIANRAYEQYF
-	TRBV18	TRBJ1-3	TRBD1	TGTGCCAGCGCCCCCGGGACAGGGGCAGGAAACACCATATATTTT	CASAPGTGAGNTIYF
-	TRBV15	TRBJ1-5	-	TGTGCCACCAGCAGAGATAAAGGGGAACCTTACAATCAGCCCCAGCATTTT	CATSRDKGEPYNQPQHF